The following is a T cell receptor beta chain sequence with its context. Its target is unknown. The method was immunoSEQ multiplex PCR; TCRdb's version includes in-frame clones alone and lacks a portion of them. The table records about 98,000 clones, around nine tenths of them present only once. This sample stems from a study of cytomegalovirus exposure and HLA in healthy donors. Findings of the study overall: The study put around 180 TCR beta chains on its list as cytomegalovirus-associated. Reportedly, diagnosis of cytomegalovirus status by the classifier showed high specificity and sensitivity. Specificity for CMV antigens was confirmed in vitro for a few of the CMV-associated chains.

The validation cohort, a group of 90 to 150 subjects, included the donors and was separate from the approximately 660-subject first cohort. The TCR was taken from a young woman in good health and CMV-seronegative. Sequenced sample: PBMCs.

The CDR3 protein is CASSYALSGGGTQYF. DNA of the CDR3: TGTGCCAGCAGTTACGCCCTGAGCGGGGGAGGTACGCAGTATTTT. V and J are TRBV6-5 and TRBJ2-3; 8 positions match TRBD2. The germline gives CDR1 MNHEY, CDR2 SVGAGI. This CDR3 region has 15 residues. Losses at the gene ends were 2 bases for V and 8 bases for J; bases not matched to a gene: 9.